What follows are 15 T cell receptor beta chains derived from one specimen sequenced in a study of post-analysis software for immune sequencing data. Regarding the study as a whole: Controls showed lower frequencies than patients for several TRBV segments, and TRBV5-6, TRBV5-1 and TRBV20-1 were among these.

Unique molecular identifiers were built into the TCR beta cDNA libraries. TCRdb re-called the PCR reads with MiXCR, one entry per CDR3 protein. The profile shows about 820,000 distinct CDR3 sequences, roughly 50% of them singletons. What these receptors recognize is not known. Material for sequencing was blood. The receptors were sampled from a girl between 5 and 17 years old with multiple sclerosis.

The rearrangement joins TRBV10-3 to TRBJ2-7; 10 bases align to TRBD1. V was pared by 5 bases and J by 3 bases, with 7 bases of the junction left unmatched. This CDR3 has 15 residues. The germline V gene encodes CDR1 ENHRY and CDR2 SYGVKD. The CDR3 DNA reads TGTGCCATCAGTTCCGGGACAGGGGAGGGCTACGAGCAGTACTTC. Amino acid sequence: CAISSGTGEGYEQYF.

The chain employs TRBV7-2 and TRBJ2-1; D uncertain. This CDR3 contains 14 residues. The germline gives CDR1 SGHTA, CDR2 FQGNSA. The germline V and J ends were trimmed by 0 bases and 6 bases, with 9 bases remaining between them. CDR3 DNA sequence: TGTGCCAGCAGCTTAGCAACTCTGCGCAATGAGCAGTTCTTC. Its translation: CASSLATLRNEQFF.

The chain's CDR3 is CASRRLGRTDTQYF. CDR3 in DNA: TGTGCCAGCCGGAGACTGGGTCGCACAGATACGCAGTATTTT. The chain carries TRBV6-5 and TRBJ2-3; no clear D. Germline V gene sequence: CDR1 MNHEY, CDR2 SVGAGI. Trimming stripped 8 bases from V and 1 base from J, with 13 bases between. This CDR3 is built from 14 residues.

The chain couples TRBV7-9 to TRBJ2-7; D may be TRBD1 (5 bases). Germline CDR1 reads SEHNR; CDR2 reads FQNEAQ (reference sequence). V was trimmed by 7 bases and J by 2 bases, leaving 12 bases between them. The CDR3 is 13 residues long. The chain's CDR3 is CASTMGPTYEQYF. The DNA of the CDR3 is TGTGCCAGCACCATGGGGCCAACCTACGAGCAGTACTTC.

As DNA, the CDR3 is TGTGCCACCGTGGAACTAGCGGGAGTGGCAGAGACCCAGTACTTC. Its protein is CATVELAGVAETQYF. The chain carries TRBV6-6 and TRBJ2-4; 11 bases agree with TRBD2. TRBJ2-5 explains the end of the DNA better; the J call may be wrong. The CDR3 has 15 amino acids. Germline V gene data show CDR1 as MNHNY and CDR2 as SVGAGI (reference sequence).

The chain links TRBV18 to TRBJ2-5; D uncertain. Trimming took 2 bases from V and 0 from J, leaving 7 bases between them. The length of the CDR3 is 14 residues. Germline CDR1 KGHSH, CDR2 LQKENI. CDR3 in amino acids: CASSPGLDQETQYF. The DNA for the CDR3 is TGTGCCAGCTCACCAGGGCTTGACCAAGAGACCCAGTACTTC.

The gene calls are TRBV10-3 and TRBJ1-1; 8 bases fit TRBD1. Germline CDR1 is ENHRY and CDR2 is SYGVKD. The CDR3 is made up of 14 amino acids. The V and J ends lost 4 bases and 7 bases, in that order; junction bases with no gene match: 8. CDR3 nucleotide sequence: TGTGCCATCAGTGGACAGGGGATCATTATTGAAGCTTTCTTT. It yields the protein CAISGQGIIIEAFF.

This clonotype was detected only a few times. J is TRBJ2-1 and V is TRBV10-3; 8 nucleotides align to TRBD2. The ends lost 3 bases at V and 0 bases at J; junction bases unmatched: 4. This CDR3 spans 16 amino acids. CDR1 and CDR2 (germline): ENHRY, SYGVKD. CDR3 region: CAISERSGSSYNEQFF. The CDR3 DNA follows: TGTGCCATCAGTGAACGGAGCGGGAGCTCCTACAATGAGCAGTTCTTC.

This CDR3 reads CASSSKRETGGSEQYF. The CDR3 DNA is TGCGCCAGCAGCTCGAAAAGGGAGACAGGGGGTTCGGAGCAGTACTTC. The chain combines TRBV5-1 with TRBJ2-4, with 9 bases lining up with TRBD1. The V segment lost 3 bases and the J segment 13 bases; nucleotides outside the gene matches: 17. The length of the CDR3 is 16 residues. Germline V gene sequence: CDR1 SGHRS, CDR2 YFSETQ.

This clonotype showed up just a few times. The chain is built from TRBV20-1 and TRBJ2-5; unclear D gene. CDR3 length: 15 amino acids. Between the trimmed V and J ends, which lost 3 bases and 2 bases, there was a span of 16 bases. Germline V gene data show CDR1 as DFQATT and CDR2 as SNEGSKA (reference sequence). In nucleotides, the CDR3 is TGCAGTGCTAGGCCCCAAAACGGAGTTCAAGAGACCCAGTACTTC. Protein product: CSARPQNGVQETQYF.

This clonotype was recorded at least ten times. The chain is built from TRBV10-3 and TRBJ2-1; weak D call: TRBD2 (6 bases). The germline V gene encodes CDR1 ENHRY and CDR2 SYGVKD. CDR3 length: 13 amino acids. V lost 6 bases and J 4 bases, leaving 10 bases between the germline ends. The CDR3 bases are TGTGCCATCAGGGGGGAGGTATACAATGAGCAGTTCTTC. Protein: CAIRGEVYNEQFF.

This clonotype was seen only once. The V and J genes are TRBV5-6 and TRBJ1-2; D call uncertain. The CDR3 loop spans 14 amino acids. CDR1 SGHDT and CDR2 YYEEEE come from the germline V gene. V shed 3 bases and J shed 6 bases, with 15 bases lying between them. The CDR3 spells CASSSTLPGDGYTF. The CDR3 DNA follows: TGTGCCAGCAGCTCGACACTACCCGGGGATGGCTACACCTTC. The complete variable domain, with remaining parts taken from reference TRBV5-6 and TRBJ1-2, reads DAGVTQSPTHLIKTRGQQVTLRCSPKSGHDTVSWYQQALGQGPQFIFQYYEEEERQRGNFPDRFSGHQFPNYSSELNVNALLLGDSALYLCASSSTLPGDGYTFGSGTRLTVV.

The table lists this clonotype with a few counts. V is TRBV29-1 and J is TRBJ2-1; TRBD2 agrees at 10 bases. Per the germline V gene, CDR1 is SQVTM and CDR2 is ANQGSEA. The CDR3 runs 14 residues. J lost 2 bases, V lost 7 bases, and 5 bases had no gene match. DNA for the CDR3: TGCAGCGCTAGCGGACTAGCGGCCTACAATGAGCAGTTCTTC. It yields the protein CSASGLAAYNEQFF.

This clonotype has a handful of counts. This chain connects TRBV20-1 to TRBJ2-5, with 11 bases aligning to TRBD2. The germline V gene encodes CDR1 DFQATT and CDR2 SNEGSKA (reference sequence). This CDR3 contains 18 residues. The V gene end was trimmed by 5 bases and the J gene end by 4 bases; junction bases not matched to a gene: 18. The CDR3, as DNA: TGCAGTGCTTTAAATCCGGGACTAGCGGTCCCTCCTACAGAGACCCAGTACTTC. Its translation: CSALNPGLAVPPTETQYF.

V and J are TRBV6-5 and TRBJ2-4, with 8 bases lining up with TRBD2. With 0 bases clipped from V and 3 bases from J, the junction kept 10 bases outside the gene matches. This CDR3 comprises 18 residues. In germline, CDR1 is MNHEY, CDR2 SVGAGI. Here the CDR3 reads CASSYSSREGTNKNIQYF. The CDR3, as DNA: TGTGCCAGCAGTTACTCGAGTCGGGAGGGTACAAACAAAAACATTCAGTACTTC.